These 5 T cell receptor beta chains were sequenced from one sample in a study of blood T cell repertoires in COVID-19. Method: immunoSEQ multiplex PCR; TCRdb's copy keeps in-frame clones and lacks some. The data show around 170,000 clones, approximately 83% seen once. Sequenced input: peripheral blood. The receptors here all came from a man aged 50-59 years with active or convalescent COVID-19.

CDR3 sequence: CASRGGAGLAKNIQYF. CDR3 nucleotides: TGCGCCAGCAGGGGAGGGGCGGGACTAGCCAAAAACATTCAGTACTTC. The chain uses TRBV10-2 and TRBJ2-4; 7 bases match TRBD2. This CDR3 comprises 16 residues. Germline CDR1 reads WSHSY; CDR2 reads SAAADI. The V and J ends lost 6 bases and 0 bases, in that order; junction bases with no gene match: 8.

This chain connects TRBV18 to TRBJ2-7, with a possible D match to TRBD1 (5 bases). V lost 3 bases and J lost 1, with 7 bases in between. Germline V gene data show CDR1 as KGHSH and CDR2 as LQKENI. The CDR3 is made up of 13 amino acids. CDR3 DNA: TGTGCCAGCTCACCCGGACATTCCTACGAGCAGTACTTC. Its protein is CASSPGHSYEQYF.

V gene TRBV11-2 combines with J gene TRBJ1-3; 10 bases map to TRBD1. The J segment lost 6 bases and the V segment lost 4 bases, leaving 12 bases of the junction unmatched. Germline CDR1 and CDR2: SGHAT and FQNNGV. There are 17 residues in the CDR3. CDR3 protein: CASSSPGQGKGKNTIYF. In DNA form, the CDR3 reads TGTGCCAGCAGCTCACCGGGACAGGGGAAAGGCAAAAACACCATATATTTT.

V gene TRBV20-1 combines with J gene TRBJ2-1; no clear D gene. The germline V gene encodes CDR1 DFQATT and CDR2 SNEGSKA (reference sequence). The CDR3 has 13 residues. V dropped 3 bases and J dropped 0 bases, with 6 bases sitting between them. The CDR3 DNA follows: TGCAGTGCTAGTGGCAGCTCCTACAATGAGCAGTTCTTC. This translates into CSASGSSYNEQFF.

The V gene is TRBV5-1, the J gene TRBJ2-5, with 11 bases identical to TRBD2. CDR3 length equals 17 residues. CDR1 and CDR2 from the germline V gene are SGHRS and YFSETQ. V lost 4 bases to trimming and J lost 1 base; unmatched junction nucleotides: 9. Written as DNA, the CDR3 is TGCGCCAGCAGCCTCAACCCCGGGACTAGCGGCCAAGAGACCCAGTACTTC. Translating gives CASSLNPGTSGQETQYF.